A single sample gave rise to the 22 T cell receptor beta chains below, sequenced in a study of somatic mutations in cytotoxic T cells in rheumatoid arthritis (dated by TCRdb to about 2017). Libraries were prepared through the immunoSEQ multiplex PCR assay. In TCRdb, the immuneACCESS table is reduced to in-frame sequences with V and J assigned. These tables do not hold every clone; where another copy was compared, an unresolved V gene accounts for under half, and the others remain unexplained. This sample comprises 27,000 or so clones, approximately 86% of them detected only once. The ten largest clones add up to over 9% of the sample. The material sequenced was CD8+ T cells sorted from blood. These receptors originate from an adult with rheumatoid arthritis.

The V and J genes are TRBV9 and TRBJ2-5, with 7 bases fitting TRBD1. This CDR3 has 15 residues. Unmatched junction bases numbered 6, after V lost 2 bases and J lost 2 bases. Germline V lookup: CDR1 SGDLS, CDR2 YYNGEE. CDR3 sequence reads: CASSVGTDLQETQYF. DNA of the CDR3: TGTGCCAGCAGCGTCGGGACAGACCTTCAAGAGACCCAGTACTTC.

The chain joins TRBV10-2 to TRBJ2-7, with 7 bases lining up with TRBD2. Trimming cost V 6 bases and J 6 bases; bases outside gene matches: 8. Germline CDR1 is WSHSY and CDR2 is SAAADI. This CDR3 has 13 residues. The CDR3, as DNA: TGCGCCAGCAGACCGGGAGGAGCCTCCGAGCAGTACTTC. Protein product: CASRPGGASEQYF.

The DNA of the CDR3 is TGCGCCAGCAGCCAATCGGCGGCGGCCCAAGAGACCCAGTACTTC. Translating gives CASSQSAAAQETQYF. The genes are TRBV4-3 and TRBJ2-5; D is ambiguous. The length of the CDR3 is 15 residues. V lost 2 bases and J 1 base, leaving 11 bases between the germline ends. Germline values: CDR1 LGHNA, CDR2 YSLEER.

CDR3 in amino acids: CASSQDMGSNQPQHF. The CDR3 DNA sequence: TGCGCCAGCAGCCAAGACATGGGAAGCAATCAGCCCCAGCATTTT. The V call is TRBV4-1, the J call TRBJ1-5; D uncertain. Between the trimmed V and J ends, which lost 0 bases and 1 base, there was a span of 7 bases. The CDR3 is 15 residues long. Germline values: CDR1 MGHRA, CDR2 YSYEKL.

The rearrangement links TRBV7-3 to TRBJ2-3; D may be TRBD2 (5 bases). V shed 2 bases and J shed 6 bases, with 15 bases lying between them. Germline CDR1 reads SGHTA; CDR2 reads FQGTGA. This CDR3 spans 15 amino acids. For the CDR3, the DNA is TGTGCCAGCAGCTTAGTTGGCGGGCCTTCGGATACGCAGTATTTT. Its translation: CASSLVGGPSDTQYF.

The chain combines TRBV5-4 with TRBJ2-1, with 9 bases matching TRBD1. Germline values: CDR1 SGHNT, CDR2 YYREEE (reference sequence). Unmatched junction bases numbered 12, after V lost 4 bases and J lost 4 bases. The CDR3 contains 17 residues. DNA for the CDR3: TGTGCCAGCAGCGACCGGCACATTGGACAGGGGTACAATGAGCAGTTCTTC. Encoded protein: CASSDRHIGQGYNEQFF.

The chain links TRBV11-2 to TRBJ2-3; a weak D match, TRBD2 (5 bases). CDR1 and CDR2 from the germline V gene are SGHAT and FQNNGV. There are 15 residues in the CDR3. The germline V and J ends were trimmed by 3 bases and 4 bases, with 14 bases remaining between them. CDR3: CASSLWRQSADTQYF. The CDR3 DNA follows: TGTGCCAGCAGCTTGTGGAGGCAGAGCGCAGATACGCAGTATTTT.

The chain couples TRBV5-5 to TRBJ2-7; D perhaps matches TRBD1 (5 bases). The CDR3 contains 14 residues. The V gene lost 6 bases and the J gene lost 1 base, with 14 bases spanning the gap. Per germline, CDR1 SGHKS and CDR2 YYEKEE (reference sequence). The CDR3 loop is CASTLLRDSYEQYF. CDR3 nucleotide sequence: TGTGCCAGCACCCTCCTCAGGGATTCCTACGAGCAGTACTTC.

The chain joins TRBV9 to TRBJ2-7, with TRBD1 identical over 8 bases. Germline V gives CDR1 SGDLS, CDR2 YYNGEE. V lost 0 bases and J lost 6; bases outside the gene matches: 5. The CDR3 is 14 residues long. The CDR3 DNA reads TGTGCCAGCAGCGTAGAAGGACAGGGTCCCGAGCAGTACTTC. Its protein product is CASSVEGQGPEQYF.

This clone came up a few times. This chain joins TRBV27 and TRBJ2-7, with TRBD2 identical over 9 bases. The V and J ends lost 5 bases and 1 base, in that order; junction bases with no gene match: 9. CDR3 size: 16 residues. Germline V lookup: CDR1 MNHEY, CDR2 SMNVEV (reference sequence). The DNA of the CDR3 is TGTGCCAGCAGTCCGGCAGCGGGGGGCCTATCCTACGAGCAGTACTTC. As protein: CASSPAAGGLSYEQYF.

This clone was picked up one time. CDR3 bases: TGTGCCAGCAGCACTGGGAGGGGGCTATCCTACAATGAGCAGTTCTTC. Translating gives CASSTGRGLSYNEQFF. The V call is TRBV9, the J call TRBJ2-1; the D call may be TRBD1 or TRBD2 (7 bases each). Germline CDR1 SGDLS, CDR2 YYNGEE. Trimming removed 4 bases from V and 1 base from J, with 15 bases in between. CDR3 length: 16 amino acids.

This CDR3 is CASSVGEAGETQYF. Written as DNA, the CDR3 is TGTGCCAGCAGCGTAGGGGAAGCAGGAGAGACCCAGTACTTC. The genes are TRBV9 and TRBJ2-5, with D hard to call. CDR3 length: 14 residues. Germline V gene data show CDR1 as SGDLS and CDR2 as YYNGEE. V was shortened by 0 bases and J by 4 bases, with 10 bases between the two germline ends.

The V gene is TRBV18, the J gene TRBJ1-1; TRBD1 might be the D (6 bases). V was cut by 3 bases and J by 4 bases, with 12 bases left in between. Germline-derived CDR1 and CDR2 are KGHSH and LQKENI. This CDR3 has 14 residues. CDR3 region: CASSPDSGSTEAFF. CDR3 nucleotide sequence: TGTGCCAGCTCACCGGACAGCGGATCCACTGAAGCTTTCTTT.

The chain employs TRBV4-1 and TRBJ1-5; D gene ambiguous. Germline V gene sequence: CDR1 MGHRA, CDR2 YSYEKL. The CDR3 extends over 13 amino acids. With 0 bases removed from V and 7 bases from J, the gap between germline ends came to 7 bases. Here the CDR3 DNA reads TGCGCCAGCAGCCAAGATAGGAGGCAGCCCCAGCATTTT. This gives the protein CASSQDRRQPQHF.

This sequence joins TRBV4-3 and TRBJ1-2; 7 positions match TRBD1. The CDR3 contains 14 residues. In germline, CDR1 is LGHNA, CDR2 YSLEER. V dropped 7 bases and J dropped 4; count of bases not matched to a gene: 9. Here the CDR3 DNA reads TGCGCCAGCACCCGACAGGGAGAGAGCTATGGCTACACCTTC. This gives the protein CASTRQGESYGYTF.

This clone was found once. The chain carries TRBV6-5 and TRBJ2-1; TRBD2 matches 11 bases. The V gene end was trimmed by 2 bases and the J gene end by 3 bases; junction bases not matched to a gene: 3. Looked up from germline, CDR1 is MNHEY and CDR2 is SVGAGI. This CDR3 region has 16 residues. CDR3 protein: CASSYTSGGYYNEQFF. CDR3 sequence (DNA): TGTGCCAGCAGTTACACTAGCGGGGGATACTACAATGAGCAGTTCTTC.

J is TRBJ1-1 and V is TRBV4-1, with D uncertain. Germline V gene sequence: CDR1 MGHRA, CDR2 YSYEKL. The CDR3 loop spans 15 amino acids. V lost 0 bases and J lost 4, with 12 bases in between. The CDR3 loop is CASSQDYPISTEAFF. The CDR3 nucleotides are TGCGCCAGCAGCCAAGATTACCCTATCAGCACTGAAGCTTTCTTT.

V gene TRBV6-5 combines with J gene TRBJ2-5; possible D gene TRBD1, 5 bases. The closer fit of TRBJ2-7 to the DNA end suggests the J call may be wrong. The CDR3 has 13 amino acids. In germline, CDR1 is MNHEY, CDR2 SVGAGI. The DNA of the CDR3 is TGTGCCAGCAGTTACGGGGCAGACTACGAGCAGTACTTC. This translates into CASSYGADYEQYF.

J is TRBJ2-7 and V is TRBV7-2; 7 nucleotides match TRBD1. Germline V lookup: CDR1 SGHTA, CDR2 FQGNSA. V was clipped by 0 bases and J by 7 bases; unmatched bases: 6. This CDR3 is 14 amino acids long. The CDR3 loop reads CASSLADRIVEQYF. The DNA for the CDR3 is TGTGCCAGCAGCTTAGCGGACAGGATAGTTGAGCAGTACTTC.

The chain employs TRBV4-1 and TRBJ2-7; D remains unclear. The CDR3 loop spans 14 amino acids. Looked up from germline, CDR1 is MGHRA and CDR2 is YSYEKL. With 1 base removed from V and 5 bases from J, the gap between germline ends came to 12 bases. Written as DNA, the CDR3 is TGCGCCAGCAGCCAAGTTGGCCCTCGGGACGAGCAGTACTTC. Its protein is CASSQVGPRDEQYF.

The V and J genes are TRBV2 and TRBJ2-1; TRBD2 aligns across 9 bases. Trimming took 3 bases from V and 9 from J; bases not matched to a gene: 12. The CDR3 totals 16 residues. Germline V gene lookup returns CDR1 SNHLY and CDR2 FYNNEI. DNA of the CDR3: TGTGCCAGCAGTGAGACGAGCGGGGGGATTCTGGGTGAGCAGTTCTTC. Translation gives CASSETSGGILGEQFF. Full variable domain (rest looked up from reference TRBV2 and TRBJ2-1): EPEVTQTPSHQVTQMGQEVILRCVPISNHLYFYWYRQILGQKVEFLVSFYNNEISEKSEIFDDQFSVERPDGSNFTLKIRSTKLEDSAMYFCASSETSGGILGEQFFGPGTRLTVL.

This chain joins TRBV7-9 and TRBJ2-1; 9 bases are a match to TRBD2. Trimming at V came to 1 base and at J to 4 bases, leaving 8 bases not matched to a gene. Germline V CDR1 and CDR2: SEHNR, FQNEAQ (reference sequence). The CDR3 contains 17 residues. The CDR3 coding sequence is TGTGCCAGCAGCTTAGAGCAAGCGGGAGGCTCATACAATGAGCAGTTCTTC. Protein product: CASSLEQAGGSYNEQFF. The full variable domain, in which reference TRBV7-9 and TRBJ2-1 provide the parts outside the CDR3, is DTGVSQNPRHKITKRGQNVTFRCDPISEHNRLYWYRQTLGQGPEFLTYFQNEAQLEKSRLLSDRFSAERPKGSFSTLEIQRTEQGDSAMYLCASSLEQAGGSYNEQFFGPGTRLTVL.